The 5 T cell receptor beta chains presented below share a single source sample, sequenced in a study of blood T cell repertoires in COVID-19. This table comes from immunoSEQ multiplex PCR, and its TCRdb copy is limited to in-frame clones, with some not included. The top ten clones hold approximately 5% of a sample with about 200,000 clones, about 82% of them seen once. The sample taken for sequencing was PBMCs or T cells enriched from blood (not recorded which). The receptors were sampled from a man in his forties with acute COVID-19.

This chain joins TRBV28 and TRBJ2-2, with 13 bases identical to TRBD2. Per the germline V gene, CDR1 is MDHEN and CDR2 is SYDVKM. This CDR3 is 17 amino acids long. With 0 bases clipped from V and 6 bases from J, the junction kept 4 bases outside the gene matches. DNA for the CDR3: TGTGCCAGCAGTTTATGGTCACTAGCGGGAGGGCCCGGGGAGCTGTTTTTT. It translates to CASSLWSLAGGPGELFF.

The V gene is TRBV27, the J gene TRBJ2-2, with 16 bases aligning to TRBD2. In germline, CDR1 is MNHEY, CDR2 SMNVEV (reference sequence). V shed 5 bases and J 7 bases; nucleotides not matched to a gene: 7. There are 17 residues in the CDR3. The CDR3 protein is CASSRKGLAGGNGELFF. The CDR3, as DNA: TGTGCCAGCAGTCGAAAGGGACTAGCGGGAGGGAACGGGGAGCTGTTTTTT.

The rearrangement links TRBV5-5 to TRBJ2-3, with a tentative D call TRBD2 (6 bases). Germline V gene data show CDR1 as SGHKS and CDR2 as YYEKEE (reference sequence). The CDR3 contains 17 residues. V was clipped by 3 bases and J by 5 bases, with 22 bases between them. In DNA form, the CDR3 reads TGTGCCAGCAGCTCCGGAGGGCTACCAGGGTTTTTAGATACGCAGTATTTT. It encodes CASSSGGLPGFLDTQYF. The full variable domain, rest sourced from reference TRBV5-5 and TRBJ2-3, is DAGVTQSPTHLIKTRGQQVTLRCSPISGHKSVSWYQQVLGQGPQFIFQYYEKEERGRGNFPDRFSARQFPNYSSELNVNALLLGDSALYLCASSSGGLPGFLDTQYFGPGTRLTVL.

The chain links TRBV5-8 to TRBJ1-2; D is unresolved. The germline V and J ends were trimmed by 5 bases and 4 bases, with 12 bases remaining between them. The CDR3 consists of 13 residues. Per germline, CDR1 SGHTS and CDR2 YDEGEE. CDR3 sequence reads: CASSPTDFYGYTF. The CDR3 DNA is TGTGCCAGCAGTCCGACTGACTTCTATGGCTACACCTTC.

The chain uses TRBV25-1 and TRBJ2-1; 7 nucleotides align to TRBD2. Germline trimming cut 3 bases from V and 4 bases from J; bases unmatched to any gene: 9. The germline V gene has CDR1 MGHDK and CDR2 SYGVNS. The CDR3 length is 16 residues. The CDR3 DNA reads TGTGCCAGCAGTGAGGGAGGGAGGGCTCTTTACAATGAGCAGTTCTTC. As protein: CASSEGGRALYNEQFF.